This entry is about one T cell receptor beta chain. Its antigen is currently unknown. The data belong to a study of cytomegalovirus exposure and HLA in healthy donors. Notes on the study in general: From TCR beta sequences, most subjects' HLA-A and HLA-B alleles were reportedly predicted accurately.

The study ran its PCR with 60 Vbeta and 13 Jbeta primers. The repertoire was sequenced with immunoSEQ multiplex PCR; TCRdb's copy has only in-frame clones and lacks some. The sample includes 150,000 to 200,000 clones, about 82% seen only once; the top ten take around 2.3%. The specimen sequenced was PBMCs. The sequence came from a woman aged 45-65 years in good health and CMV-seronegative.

The CDR3, as DNA: TGTGCCAGCAGTTTTGAATTGGTGAGAAGCTACAATGAGCAGTTCTTC. Encoded protein: CASSFELVRSYNEQFF. J is TRBJ2-1 and V is TRBV27, with D uncertain. The CDR3 is 16 residues long. Germline CDR1 and CDR2: MNHEY and SMNVEV (reference sequence). V lost 3 bases to trimming and J lost 3 bases, with 15 bases between them.